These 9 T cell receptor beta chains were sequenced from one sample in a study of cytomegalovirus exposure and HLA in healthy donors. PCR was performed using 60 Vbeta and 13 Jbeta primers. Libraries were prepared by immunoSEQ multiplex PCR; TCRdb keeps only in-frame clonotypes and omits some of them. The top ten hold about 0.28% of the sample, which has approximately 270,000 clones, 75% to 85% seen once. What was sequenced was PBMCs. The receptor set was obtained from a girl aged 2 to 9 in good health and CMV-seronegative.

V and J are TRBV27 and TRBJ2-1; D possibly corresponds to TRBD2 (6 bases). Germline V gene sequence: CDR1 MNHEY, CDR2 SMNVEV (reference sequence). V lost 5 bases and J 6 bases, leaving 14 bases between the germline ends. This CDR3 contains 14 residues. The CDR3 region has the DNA TGTGCCAGCAGTCCGACCCCTAGCGTCAATGAGCAGTTCTTC. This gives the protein CASSPTPSVNEQFF.

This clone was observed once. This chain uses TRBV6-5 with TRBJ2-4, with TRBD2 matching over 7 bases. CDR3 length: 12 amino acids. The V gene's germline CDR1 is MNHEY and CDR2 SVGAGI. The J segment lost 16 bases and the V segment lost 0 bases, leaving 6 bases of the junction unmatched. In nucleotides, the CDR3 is TGTGCCAGCAGTTACTCGGGTAGCGGGCTATACTTC. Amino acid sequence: CASSYSGSGLYF.

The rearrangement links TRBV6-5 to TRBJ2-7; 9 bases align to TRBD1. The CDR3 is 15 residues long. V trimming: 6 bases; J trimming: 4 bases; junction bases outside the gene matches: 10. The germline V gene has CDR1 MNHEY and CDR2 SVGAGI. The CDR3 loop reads CASSAGTGSRYEQYF. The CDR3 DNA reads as TGTGCCAGCAGCGCCGGGACAGGGAGTCGGTACGAGCAGTACTTC.

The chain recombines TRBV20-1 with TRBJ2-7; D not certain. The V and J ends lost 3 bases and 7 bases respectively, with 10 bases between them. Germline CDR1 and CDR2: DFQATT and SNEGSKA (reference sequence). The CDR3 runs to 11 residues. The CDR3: CSASLGLEQYF. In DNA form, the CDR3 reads TGCAGTGCTAGTCTAGGTTTAGAGCAGTACTTC.

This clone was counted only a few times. CDR3 DNA: TGTGCCAGCAGTTACATGTTTCGGAACACTGAAGCTTTCTTT. This sequence encodes CASSYMFRNTEAFF. The chain is built from TRBV6-6 and TRBJ1-1; no clear D gene. The germline V gene has CDR1 MNHNY and CDR2 SVGAGI (reference sequence). The CDR3 sequence is 14 residues long. Trimming stripped 2 bases from V and 1 base from J, with 8 bases between.

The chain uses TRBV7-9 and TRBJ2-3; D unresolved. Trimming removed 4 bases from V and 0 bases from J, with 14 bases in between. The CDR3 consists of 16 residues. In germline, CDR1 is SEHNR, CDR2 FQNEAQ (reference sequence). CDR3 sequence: CASSSYRATSTDTQYF. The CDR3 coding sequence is TGTGCCAGCAGCTCCTACCGAGCAACTAGCACAGATACGCAGTATTTT.

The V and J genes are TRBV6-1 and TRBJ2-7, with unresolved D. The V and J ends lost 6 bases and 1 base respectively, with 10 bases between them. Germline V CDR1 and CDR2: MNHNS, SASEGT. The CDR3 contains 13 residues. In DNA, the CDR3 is TGTGCCAGCAGCTCGGTCGGTTCCTACGAGCAGTACTTC. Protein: CASSSVGSYEQYF.

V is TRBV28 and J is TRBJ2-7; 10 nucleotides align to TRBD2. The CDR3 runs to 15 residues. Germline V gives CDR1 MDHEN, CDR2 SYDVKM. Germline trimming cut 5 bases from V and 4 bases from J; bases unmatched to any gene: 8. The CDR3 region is CASSPRGSGRYEQYF. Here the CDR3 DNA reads TGTGCCAGCAGTCCGCGTGGTAGCGGGAGGTACGAGCAGTACTTC.

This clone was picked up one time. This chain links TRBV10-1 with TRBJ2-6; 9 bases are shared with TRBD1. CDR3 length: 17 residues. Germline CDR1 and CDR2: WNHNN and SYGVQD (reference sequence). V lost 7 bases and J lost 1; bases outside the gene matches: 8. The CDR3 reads CASKGTGINSGANVLTF. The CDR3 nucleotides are TGCGCCAGCAAAGGGACAGGGATTAATTCTGGGGCCAACGTCCTGACTTTC.